One sample yielded the 6 T cell receptor beta chains listed below, sequenced in a study of vaccination and CD4 T cells after COVID-19. For these TCRs, the target antigens are not known. The treatment is: approximately nine-day PBMC culture with coronavirus spike peptide pools or control peptides (ViraFEST assay). With the Oncomine TCR Beta short-read assay, DNA from cultured CD4+ T cells was sequenced. MiXCR was run by TCRdb on the PCR reads, yielding one entry per CDR3 protein. This sample has around 10,000 distinct CDR3 sequences; roughly two thirds occur once, and the top ten carry 10%. The sequenced sample was CD4+ T cells from blood, cultured in vitro. The receptors originated from a human donor who had recovered from COVID-19.

This clonotype was recorded only once. CDR3 nucleotides: TGTGCCAGCAGTACACACAGGGGGCGCGAACAGCCCCAGCATTTT. It specifies CASSTHRGREQPQHF. The rearrangement uses TRBV12-3 or TRBV12-4 and TRBJ1-5; the match to TRBD1 covers 9 bases. The CDR3 covers 15 residues. J lost 7 bases, V lost 5 bases, and 9 bases had no gene match.

The chain combines TRBV30 with TRBJ2-7; D call uncertain. Trimming shortened V by 2 bases and J by 3 bases, and 8 bases separated the two germline ends. Germline CDR1 GTSNPN, CDR2 SVGIG (reference sequence). The CDR3 sequence is 12 residues long. The CDR3 region has the DNA TGTGCCTGGAGTCCCCAAAACTACGAGCAGTACTTC. Translating gives CAWSPQNYEQYF.

The chain recombines TRBV7-8 with TRBJ1-5, with D tentatively TRBD1 (6 bases). The germline gives CDR1 SGHVS, CDR2 FQNEAQ. V shed 1 base and J shed 4 bases, with 11 bases lying between them. This CDR3 contains 15 residues. CDR3 residues: CASSLVWQGNQPQHF. In nucleotides, the CDR3 is TGTGCCAGCAGCTTAGTTTGGCAGGGGAATCAGCCCCAGCATTTT.

The rearrangement uses TRBV10-1 and TRBJ2-2, with a weak D call TRBD1 (6 bases). V lost 4 bases to trimming and J lost 4 bases, with 16 bases between them. Germline values: CDR1 WNHNN, CDR2 SYGVQD (reference sequence). This CDR3 is 16 amino acids long. CDR3 nucleotide sequence: TGCGCCAGCAGTGGCCCTACAGGGTTGGCCACCGGGGAGCTGTTTTTT. Its protein product is CASSGPTGLATGELFF.

The V gene is TRBV6-7, the J gene TRBJ1-4; no reliable D call. TRBV6-7 is known as an ORF, though its function is uncertain. V was pared by 5 bases and J by 5 bases, with 15 bases between. CDR3 length equals 15 residues. CDR3 protein: CASSRGRWGNEKLFF. The CDR3 nucleotides are TGTGCCAGCAGTCGAGGACGATGGGGAAATGAAAAACTGTTTTTT.

The chain has TRBV24-1 and TRBJ2-3, with TRBD2 identical over 11 bases. This CDR3 has 15 amino acids. Germline V gene sequence: CDR1 KGHDR, CDR2 SFDVKD. The J segment lost 3 bases and the V segment lost 4 bases, leaving 2 bases of the junction unmatched. The CDR3 region has the DNA TGTGCCACCAGTGACAGGACTAGCGGGACAGATACGCAGTATTTT. Its translation: CATSDRTSGTDTQYF.